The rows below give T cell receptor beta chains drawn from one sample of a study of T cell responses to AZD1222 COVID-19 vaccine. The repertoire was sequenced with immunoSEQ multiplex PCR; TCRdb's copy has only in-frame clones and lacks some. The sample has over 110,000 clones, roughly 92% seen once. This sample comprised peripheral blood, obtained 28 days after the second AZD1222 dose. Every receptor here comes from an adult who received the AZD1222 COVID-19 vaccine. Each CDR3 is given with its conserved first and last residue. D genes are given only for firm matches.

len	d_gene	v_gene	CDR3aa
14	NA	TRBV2	CASSSYLSNQPQHF
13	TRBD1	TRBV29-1	CSVWGQYNYGYTF
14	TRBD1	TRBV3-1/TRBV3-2	CASSRQGARTEAFF
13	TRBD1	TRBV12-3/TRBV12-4	CASSSGGMGKLFF
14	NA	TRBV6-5	CASTRGGAFNEQYF
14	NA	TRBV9	CASSATGLPGGAFF
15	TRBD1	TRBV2	CASSGDSRSNEKLFF
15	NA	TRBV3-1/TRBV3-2	CASSQAVHLQETQYF
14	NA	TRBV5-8	CASSFLLDSYEQYF
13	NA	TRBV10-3	CAINGVGSDTQYF
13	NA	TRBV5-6	CASSLQGNYGYTF
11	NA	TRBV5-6	CASSLGRAQYF
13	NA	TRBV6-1	CASSERYTGELFF
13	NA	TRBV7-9	CASSRMTDYGYTF
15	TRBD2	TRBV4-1	CASSQEGTSVNEQFF
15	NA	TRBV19	CASSAQGRRAGGYTF
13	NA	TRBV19	CASSISLNNEQFF
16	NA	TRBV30	CAWSAPGGVRQEKLFF
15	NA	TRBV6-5	CASSFVQGRTTEAFF
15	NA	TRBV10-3	CAIREDHGDGNTIYF
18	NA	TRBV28	CASSLSFLGLRSNQPQHF
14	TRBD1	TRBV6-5	CASSYVTGKAGYTF
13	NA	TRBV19	CASSKGSNYGYTF
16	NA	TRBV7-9	CASSPISTRPGDEQFF
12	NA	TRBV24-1	CATSDSWGEQFF
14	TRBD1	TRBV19	CASSQAGGAYEQYF
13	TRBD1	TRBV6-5	CASSSNRGYGYTF
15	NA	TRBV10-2	CASSESGPNTGELFF
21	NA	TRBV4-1	CASSQPTLFSGLQTPGNTIYF
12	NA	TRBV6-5	CASSPGGNEQFF
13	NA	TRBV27	CASSLGEGETQYF
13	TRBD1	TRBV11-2	CASSRGQGEGYTF
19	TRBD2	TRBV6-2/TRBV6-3	CASSGASGTSGGEAGELFF
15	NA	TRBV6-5	CASSYLRPGTDTQYF
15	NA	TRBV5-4	CASSSKTRTVDTQYF
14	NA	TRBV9	CASSRDGSTDTQYF
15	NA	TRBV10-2	CASSELQGGGTEAFF
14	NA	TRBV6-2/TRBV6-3	CASSYWDTNYGYTF
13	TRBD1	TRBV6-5	CASRRTGNTEAFF
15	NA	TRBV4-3	CASSWQGGKDEKLFF
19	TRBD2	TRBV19	CASSTSLTSGDSSYNEQFF
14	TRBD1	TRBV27	CASSLWDRGNEQYF